The 7 T cell receptor beta chains reported below all come from one sample, sequenced in a study of cytomegalovirus exposure and HLA in healthy donors. Vbeta (60) and Jbeta (13) primers were used in the PCR. Libraries were prepared by immunoSEQ multiplex PCR; TCRdb keeps only in-frame clonotypes and omits some of them. Here the sample spans fewer than 200,000 clones, 82% being singletons. Source material: PBMCs. The receptor source for this set is a girl aged 2 to 10 in good health and CMV-seropositive.

The rearrangement joins TRBV19 to TRBJ1-5, with 8 bases matching TRBD1. Looked up from germline, CDR1 is LNHDA and CDR2 is SQIVND (reference sequence). The ends lost 5 bases at V and 7 bases at J; junction bases unmatched: 16. This CDR3 is built from 17 residues. Here the CDR3 reads CASSFGQGLFPIQPQHF. DNA for the CDR3: TGTGCCAGTAGTTTCGGACAGGGCCTTTTCCCCATACAGCCCCAGCATTTT.

V and J are TRBV2 and TRBJ1-5, with D possibly being TRBD1 (5 bases). Trimming removed 3 bases at V and 2 bases at J, with 8 bases between. Germline V gene data show CDR1 as SNHLY and CDR2 as FYNNEI. CDR3 length: 14 amino acids. Here the CDR3 reads CASSERGGNQPQHF. The CDR3 DNA is TGTGCCAGCAGTGAGCGGGGGGGCAATCAGCCCCAGCATTTT.

V gene TRBV27 combines with J gene TRBJ2-7, with a tentative D call TRBD1 (5 bases). Trimming shortened V by 5 bases and J by 2 bases, and 25 bases separated the two germline ends. Germline V CDR1 and CDR2: MNHEY, SMNVEV (reference sequence). CDR3 length: 18 amino acids. CDR3 bases: TGTGCCAGCAGTATAGCCACAGGCCCCAGTAAACTTCCCTACGAGCAGTACTTC. Protein product: CASSIATGPSKLPYEQYF.

The V gene is TRBV28, the J gene TRBJ1-1, with TRBD1 identical over 7 bases. Trimming removed 5 bases from V and 10 bases from J; junction bases left unmatched: 4. From germline, CDR1 is MDHEN and CDR2 SYDVKM. The CDR3 is 11 amino acids. CDR3 nucleotides: TGTGCCAGCAGTCGACAGGGAGGAGCTTTCTTT. Amino acids: CASSRQGGAFF.

V gene TRBV5-8 combines with J gene TRBJ2-1; 7 positions match TRBD2. The V and J ends lost 5 bases and 0 bases, in that order; junction bases with no gene match: 8. This CDR3 has 16 amino acids. The germline gives CDR1 SGHTS, CDR2 YDEGEE. The CDR3 sequence is CASSRGGGTSYNEQFF. CDR3 DNA sequence: TGTGCCAGCAGTCGTGGCGGGGGAACCTCCTACAATGAGCAGTTCTTC.

The chain uses TRBV5-4 and TRBJ2-7; 7 bases are a match to TRBD2. CDR3 length: 13 residues. With 3 bases clipped from V and 3 bases from J, the junction kept 3 bases outside the gene matches. CDR1 is SGHNT, CDR2 YYREEE, per germline (reference sequence). This CDR3 is CASSYPGGYEQYF. CDR3 nucleotide sequence: TGTGCCAGCAGCTACCCGGGAGGCTACGAGCAGTACTTC.

This clone was observed once. The rearrangement joins TRBV19 to TRBJ1-5; D may be TRBD1 (6 bases). Germline CDR1 reads LNHDA; CDR2 reads SQIVND (reference sequence). Trimming stripped 10 bases from V and 4 bases from J, with 17 bases between. The CDR3 has 14 amino acids. The CDR3 reads CATTGQPENQPQHF. In DNA form, the CDR3 reads TGTGCCACCACAGGACAGCCTGAGAATCAGCCCCAGCATTTT. The full variable domain, its missing parts supplied by reference TRBV19 and TRBJ1-5, is DGGITQSPKYLFRKEGQNVTLSCEQNLNHDAMYWYRQDPGQGLRLIYYSQIVNDFQKGDIAEGYSVSREKKESFPLTVTSAQKNPTAFYLCATTGQPENQPQHFGDGTRLSIL.